This T cell receptor beta chain originates from a study of blood T cells in healthy people across ages. Study-wide context: Template switching recovered approximately one barcoded beta molecule for every two T cells. Study-level points and caveats: Per million T cells, TCR beta diversity dropped about linearly as age rose. The study found more naive CD4+ cells and higher diversity in long-lived than aged donors.

This clonotype was recorded a few times. Antigen unknown. Sample-barcoded 5' priming and a J-beta primer mix drove a second PCR of roughly 6 to 12 cycles. With 12 random nucleotides, a template-switch adaptor tagged each individual cDNA molecule. TCRdb reanalysed the 5' RACE reads using MiXCR and keeps one entry per CDR3 protein. Of hundreds of thousands of distinct CDR3 sequences in the sample, roughly three fifths were seen once. CDR1 DFQATT and CDR2 SNEGSKA come from the germline V gene (reference sequence). V was pared by 5 bases and J by 5 bases, with 12 bases of the junction left unmatched. There are 15 residues in the CDR3.

The chain carries TRBV20-1 and TRBJ2-7; 10 bases agree with TRBD1. The source is a man in his fifties or sixties in good health. The sequenced material came from blood. CDR3 DNA sequence: TGCAGTGCTGGGAGGCTAGGGACAGGGGTGGACGAGCAGTACTTC. Protein sequence: CSAGRLGTGVDEQYF.